This T cell receptor (beta chain) was documented in a study of shared clonotypes between healthy human individuals. On the study more broadly: Ranging from 18 to 49 in age, donors were two women and a few men. Study-wide results and caveats: Some clonotypes were shared by all four sorted-subset donors, while others were not shared. The non-shared ones had lower generation probabilities than the shared ones. Rarefaction showed sorted-subset sequencing was incomplete despite large depth.

Positively selected for CCR7, the CD45RO-negative cells used as naive CD8 cells excluded terminally differentiated effector memory CD45RA+ cells. Healthy adults negative for HIV, lacking recent acute infections or vaccinations, served as donors. The repertoire was sequenced with immunoSEQ multiplex PCR; TCRdb's copy has only in-frame clones and lacks some. The sample carries more than 2 million clones, about 94% recorded once. In the case of this clone: The antigen is unknown.

This CDR3 has 13 amino acids. Trimming cost V 3 bases and J 2 bases; bases outside gene matches: 3. Germline CDR1 and CDR2: GTSNPN and SVGIG (reference sequence). V usage is TRBV30 and J usage is TRBJ1-2; 7 bases are shared with TRBD1. The receptor was isolated from a man between 18 and 29 years old in good health. What was sequenced was naive CD8+ T cells sorted from blood. The CDR3 nucleotides read TGTGCCTGGAGGGAACAGGGGAACTATGGCTACACCTTC. Amino acids: CAWREQGNYGYTF.